The next 4 T cell receptor beta chains were all read from a single sample in a study of T-cell reconstitution after alpha-beta-depleted transplantation in children. Preparing the TCRbeta library involved the use of unique molecular identifiers. MiXCR, run by TCRdb on the PCR reads, gives a single entry per CDR3 protein. The table includes roughly 200,000 distinct CDR3 sequences, approximately 9% detected once. The input for sequencing was PBMCs from the stem cell graft donor, taken from the stem cell graft. The receptors come from a human donor who donated a stem cell graft to a child with acute lymphoblastic leukemia.

The V and J genes are TRBV19 and TRBJ2-7; TRBD2 agrees at 7 bases. Germline V gene sequence: CDR1 LNHDA, CDR2 SQIVND (reference sequence). The CDR3 spans 17 residues. The junction had 13 bases not matched to a gene; V was cut back by 1 base and J by 4 bases. For the CDR3, the DNA is TGTGCCAGTAGTATAGCCCCAGGACTAGAACTTCCATACGAGCAGTACTTC. Amino acids: CASSIAPGLELPYEQYF.

This clonotype was observed a handful of times. The chain has TRBV6-1 and TRBJ2-7; 13 bases are shared with TRBD2. This CDR3 is 18 amino acids long. Germline CDR1 is MNHNS and CDR2 is SASEGT. The V gene end was trimmed by 5 bases and the J gene end by 0 bases; junction bases not matched to a gene: 10. The CDR3 reads CASSPAGTSGASSYEQYF. The CDR3 DNA reads TGTGCCAGCAGTCCAGCGGGGACTAGCGGGGCGAGCTCCTACGAGCAGTACTTC.

The table lists this clonotype with many counts. The rearrangement links TRBV7-8 to TRBJ1-2; 9 nucleotides line up with TRBD1. The germline gives CDR1 SGHVS, CDR2 FQNEAQ. The junction had 0 bases not matched to a gene; V was cut back by 1 base and J by 0 bases. This CDR3 has 15 residues. The CDR3 region has the DNA TGTGCCAGCAGCTTAGGACAGGGGGCTAACTATGGCTACACCTTC. As protein: CASSLGQGANYGYTF.

This clonotype has just a few counts. The chain's CDR3 is CASSRELAGEPYEQYF. The DNA of the CDR3 is TGCGCCAGCAGCCGGGAACTAGCGGGGGAGCCCTACGAGCAGTACTTC. The rearrangement links TRBV4-1 to TRBJ2-7, with TRBD2 identical over 11 bases. Germline loops: CDR1 MGHRA, CDR2 YSYEKL. The V and J ends lost 4 bases and 2 bases, in that order; junction bases with no gene match: 7. The CDR3 sequence is 16 residues long.